A single sample gave rise to the 19 T cell receptor beta chains below, sequenced in a study of T cells in Graves' hyperthyroidism and ophthalmopathy. TCR beta CDR3 regions were amplified from RNA transcripts. A set of HTBI primers served as the primers for a first-round RT-PCR of the TCR CDR3. TCRdb re-derived calls from the multiplex PCR reads in MiXCR, one entry per CDR3 protein. This table holds around 660,000 distinct CDR3 sequences, about 45% found once. The sequenced material came from peripheral blood or thyroid tissue (not recorded which). The receptor set was obtained from an adult man with Graves' disease, either hyperthyroidism or ophthalmopathy (not recorded which).

The genes are TRBV7-6 and TRBJ2-7, with a possible D match to TRBD2 (6 bases). The CDR3 spans 14 residues. CDR1 SGHVS and CDR2 FNYEAQ come from the germline V gene. The V end lost 5 bases, the J end lost 3 bases, and 14 bases lay between the germline ends. The CDR3 region is CASSLLWGDYEQYF. CDR3 nucleotides: TGTGCCAGCAGCCTCCTATGGGGGGACTACGAGCAGTACTTC.

Comment on this clonotype: One end of the junction does not line up with germline, which may come from a read error. The rearrangement joins TRBV2 to TRBJ1-4; TRBD1 might be the D (6 bases). This CDR3 has 12 amino acids. Per germline, CDR1 SNHLY and CDR2 FYNNEI. As DNA, the CDR3 is TGTGCCAGCAGTGAAAGGGGGAACACCGGGGTTTTT. This sequence encodes CASSERGNTGVF. The full variable domain, rest sourced from reference TRBV2 and TRBJ1-4, is EPEVTQTPSHQVTQMGQEVILRCVPISNHLYFYWYRQILGQKVEFLVSFYNNEISEKSEIFDDQFSVERPDGSNFTLKIRSTKLEDSAMYFCASSERGNTGVFGSGTQLSVL.

The V call is TRBV5-1, the J call TRBJ1-4; TRBD1 is a possible D gene (6 bases). The CDR3 loop spans 15 amino acids. V was clipped by 0 bases and J by 0 bases, with 6 bases between them. Germline CDR1 is SGHRS and CDR2 is YFSETQ. The chain's CDR3 is CASSLGQATNEKLFF. The CDR3 DNA sequence: TGCGCCAGCAGCTTGGGACAGGCAACTAATGAAAAACTGTTTTTT.

The chain employs TRBV29-1 and TRBJ2-7; D is perhaps TRBD1 (6 bases). Between the trimmed V and J ends, which lost 5 bases and 0 bases, there was a span of 11 bases. The CDR3 sequence is 13 residues long. Germline values: CDR1 SQVTM, CDR2 ANQGSEA. The CDR3, as DNA: TGCAGCGTTTTCCGGGACAACTCCTACGAGCAGTACTTC. This encodes CSVFRDNSYEQYF.

This clonotype was seen more than once but under ten times. This chain joins TRBV4-3 and TRBJ1-5, with D perhaps TRBD1 (6 bases). Germline V gene lookup returns CDR1 LGHNA and CDR2 YSLEER. CDR3 length: 15 amino acids. Between the trimmed V and J ends, which lost 1 base and 4 bases, there was a span of 11 bases. The CDR3 region is CASSQVWGANQPQHF. CDR3 nucleotides: TGCGCCAGCAGCCAAGTGTGGGGGGCAAATCAGCCCCAGCATTTT.

V gene TRBV5-1 combines with J gene TRBJ1-4, with TRBD1 matching over 8 bases. Germline assignment: CDR1 SGHRS and CDR2 YFSETQ. The CDR3 has 14 residues. Unmatched junction bases numbered 6, after V lost 4 bases and J lost 7 bases. CDR3 loop: CASSQQGGGEKLFF. CDR3 nucleotide sequence: TGCGCCAGCAGCCAACAGGGGGGTGGTGAAAAACTGTTTTTT. The full variable domain, rest sourced from reference TRBV5-1 and TRBJ1-4, is KAGVTQTPRYLIKTRGQQVTLSCSPISGHRSVSWYQQTPGQGLQFLFEYFSETQRNKGNFPGRFSGRQFSNSRSEMNVSTLELGDSALYLCASSQQGGGEKLFFGSGTQLSVL.

The J gene is TRBJ1-1, the V gene TRBV7-9; tentative D call: TRBD1 (5 bases). The CDR3 runs to 16 residues. Germline-derived CDR1 and CDR2 are SEHNR and FQNEAQ (reference sequence). Trimming stripped 5 bases from V and 2 bases from J, with 18 bases between. The CDR3 loop reads CASSQGAGILNTEAFF. The CDR3 DNA reads TGTGCCAGCAGCCAAGGAGCAGGGATCCTAAACACTGAAGCTTTCTTT.

V and J are TRBV6-1 and TRBJ1-2; D unresolved. The V gene lost 4 bases and the J gene lost 4 bases, with 10 bases spanning the gap. Germline V gene sequence: CDR1 MNHNS, CDR2 SASEGT. The CDR3 is made up of 13 amino acids. The CDR3 sequence: CASSVIRLYGYTF. CDR3 nucleotides: TGTGCCAGCAGTGTAATAAGGCTCTATGGCTACACCTTC.

The chain carries TRBV15 and TRBJ1-1, with D tentatively TRBD1 (5 bases). This CDR3 is built from 14 residues. With 1 base removed from V and 4 bases from J, the gap between germline ends came to 10 bases. Germline V CDR1 and CDR2: LNHNV, YYDKDF (reference sequence). The CDR3 spells CATSRATTGTEAFF. In DNA form, the CDR3 reads TGTGCCACCAGCAGAGCTACTACAGGCACTGAAGCTTTCTTT.

This clonotype was detected ten times or more. The chain's CDR3 is CASSQVGGDAEAFF. The DNA of the CDR3 is TGTGCCAGCAGCCAAGTAGGGGGTGACGCTGAAGCTTTCTTT. The J gene is TRBJ1-1, the V gene TRBV4-2, with D tentatively TRBD1 (6 bases). This CDR3 spans 14 amino acids. Trimming left V 1 base short and J 6 bases short, with 12 bases between. From germline, CDR1 is LGHNA and CDR2 YNFKEQ.

The CDR3: CASSRRTGGATEAFF. The CDR3 nucleotides read TGTGCCAGCAGCCGTCGGACAGGGGGCGCAACTGAAGCTTTCTTT. The J gene is TRBJ1-1, the V gene TRBV2; TRBD1 aligns across 11 bases. The CDR3 consists of 15 residues. V lost 6 bases to trimming and J lost 5 bases; unmatched junction nucleotides: 8. Germline V gene lookup returns CDR1 SNHLY and CDR2 FYNNEI.

This rearrangement joins TRBV29-1 to TRBJ2-5; TRBD2 might be the D (7 bases). Trimming removed 5 bases at V and 4 bases at J, with 20 bases between. Germline CDR1 and CDR2: SQVTM and ANQGSEA. The CDR3 is 15 amino acids. CDR3 region: CSVLPTGSGGETQYF. The DNA of the CDR3 is TGCAGCGTTCTCCCTACAGGGTCGGGGGGAGAGACCCAGTACTTC.

The chain joins TRBV2 to TRBJ1-2; D gene unclear. Trimming removed 6 bases at V and 8 bases at J, with 16 bases between. Germline CDR1 is SNHLY and CDR2 is FYNNEI. This CDR3 region has 13 residues. The CDR3 is CASSWASPTGYTF. In DNA form, the CDR3 reads TGTGCCAGCAGCTGGGCCAGCCCGACAGGCTACACCTTC.

The V call is TRBV5-1, the J call TRBJ2-7; D perhaps matches TRBD1 (5 bases). CDR1 SGHRS and CDR2 YFSETQ come from the germline V gene. V was trimmed by 0 bases and J by 2 bases, leaving 12 bases between them. The CDR3 consists of 15 residues. The CDR3 is CASSLAPGKAYEQYF. CDR3 sequence (DNA): TGCGCCAGCAGCTTGGCTCCAGGGAAGGCCTACGAGCAGTACTTC.

The table lists this clonotype with many counts. The CDR3 is CASSYAATYEQYF. The CDR3 region has the DNA TGTGCCAGCAGTTACGCAGCCACCTACGAGCAGTACTTC. The chain couples TRBV28 to TRBJ2-7, with D hard to call. From germline, CDR1 is MDHEN and CDR2 SYDVKM. V dropped 4 bases and J dropped 2 bases, with 9 bases sitting between them. The CDR3 runs 13 residues.

The chain carries TRBV2 and TRBJ1-5; maybe TRBD1 (5 bases). Germline V gene data show CDR1 as SNHLY and CDR2 as FYNNEI. The CDR3 has 15 amino acids. The V gene lost 4 bases and the J gene lost 5 bases, with 15 bases spanning the gap. The CDR3, as DNA: TGTGCCAGCAGTGCTAGTGGCAGGGACGATCAGCCCCAGCATTTT. It codes for CASSASGRDDQPQHF.

The gene calls are TRBV2 and TRBJ2-7; D might be TRBD1 (6 bases). The CDR3 is made up of 13 amino acids. Trimming took 3 bases from V and 6 from J, leaving 12 bases between them. The germline V gene encodes CDR1 SNHLY and CDR2 FYNNEI. Here the CDR3 DNA reads TGTGCCAGCAGTGATAATACAGGGATCGAGCAGTACTTC. It is translated as CASSDNTGIEQYF. Complete variable domain (other parts from reference TRBV2 and TRBJ2-7): EPEVTQTPSHQVTQMGQEVILRCVPISNHLYFYWYRQILGQKVEFLVSFYNNEISEKSEIFDDQFSVERPDGSNFTLKIRSTKLEDSAMYFCASSDNTGIEQYFGPGTRLTVT.

This clonotype was detected only once. A clone one base away is much larger, so this may be a read error. This rearrangement joins TRBV2 to TRBJ2-5, with TRBD2 as a possible D gene (6 bases). The germline V gene has CDR1 SNHLY and CDR2 FYNNEI. CDR3 length equals 11 residues. Trimming cost V 6 bases and J 9 bases, with 11 bases left between them. This CDR3 reads CASRGERAQYF. In nucleotides, the CDR3 is TGTGCCAGCAGGGGAGAGCGGGCCCAGTACTTC.

The chain recombines TRBV10-2 with TRBJ2-5; a weak D match, TRBD1 (5 bases). Germline CDR1 is WSHSY and CDR2 is SAAADI. This CDR3 comprises 13 residues. Between the trimmed V and J ends, which lost 5 bases and 2 bases, there was a span of 9 bases. The CDR3 DNA reads as TGCGCCAGCAGTAGGACAACACAAGAGACCCAGTACTTC. Its translation: CASSRTTQETQYF.